This is a list of T cell receptor beta chains from one sample in a study of spatial heterogeneity in lung cancer. One entry per CDR3 protein results from TCRdb running MiXCR on the 5' RACE reads. Among some 100,000 distinct CDR3 sequences listed, over 8.5% were seen once. The source material was PBMCs, sampled at surgery. The receptors come from a male donor with early-stage non-small cell lung cancer. Each CDR3 is given with its conserved first and last residue. The D gene is left open where the match is weak. Clone size is not always given. Where it is, it says once, few, many or a class for expanded clones.

j_call | v_call | clone_size | d_call | cdr3_nt | cdr3_aa
TRBJ2-5 | TRBV28 | many | TRBD2 | TGTGCCAGCAGTTTGGGGGGGAGCCAAGAGACCCAGTACTTC | CASSLGGSQETQYF
TRBJ1-5 | TRBV5-1 | few | NA | TGCGCCAGCAGCTTGGCCGGGGATAGCAATCAGCCCCAGCATTTT | CASSLAGDSNQPQHF
TRBJ2-7 | TRBV5-1 | few | TRBD1 | TGCGCCAGCAGCTTAATGGGACAGGGCTACGAGCAGTACTTC | CASSLMGQGYEQYF
TRBJ2-1 | TRBV18 | NA | NA | TGTGCCAGCTCACCATTGGGCTCGGAGCAGTTCTTC | CASSPLGSEQFF
TRBJ2-7 | TRBV2 | many | TRBD1 | TGTGCCAGCAGCAGACGGACAGGGGGTTACGAGCAGTACTTC | CASSRRTGGYEQYF
TRBJ2-1 | TRBV20-1 | few | TRBD2 | TGCAGTGCTAGTGGGGGACTAGCGGGGGCTCCCTACAATGAGCAGTTCTTC | CSASGGLAGAPYNEQFF
TRBJ2-2 | TRBV29-1 | many | NA | TGCAGCGTTGGTAGCGGCACCGGGGAGCTGTTTTTT | CSVGSGTGELFF
TRBJ2-1 | TRBV3-1 | few | TRBD2 | TGTGCCAGCAGCCCGACTAGCGGAGGGGCCCATGAGCAGTTCTTC | CASSPTSGGAHEQFF
TRBJ1-3 | TRBV30 | many | NA | TGTGCCTGGAGTATGGGCCGCTCTGGAAACACCATATATTTT | CAWSMGRSGNTIYF
TRBJ1-2 | TRBV29-1 | many | NA | TGCAGCGGCGGGGAGAGCTATGGCTACACCTTC | CSGGESYGYTF
TRBJ1-1 | TRBV20-1 | NA | TRBD1 | TGCAGTGCTAGAGCGAGGGACAGGGTGAACACTGAAGCTTTCTTT | CSARARDRVNTEAFF
TRBJ1-6 | TRBV3-1 | many | NA | TGTGCCAGCAGCCAAGATCTTAAGGGGGGTGGGAATTCACCCCTCCACTTT | CASSQDLKGGGNSPLHF
TRBJ1-2 | TRBV3-1 | NA | NA | TGTGCCAGCAGCCCATACGGAGAAAACTATGGCTACACCTTC | CASSPYGENYGYTF
TRBJ2-6 | TRBV6-6 | many | NA | TGTGCCAGCAGTTACCCCACGGCTTCTGGGGCCAACGTCCTGACTTTC | CASSYPTASGANVLTF
TRBJ2-2 | TRBV12-3/TRBV12-4 | many | NA | TGTGCCAGCAGTTTTTACCGAAACACCGGGGAGCTGTTTTTT | CASSFYRNTGELFF
TRBJ2-3 | TRBV9 | many | TRBD2 | TGTGCCAGCAGCCCCCTAGCGGGAGGGGGCACAGATACGCAGTATTTT | CASSPLAGGGTDTQYF
TRBJ1-4 | TRBV28 | NA | TRBD1 | TGTGCCAGCAGTAACAGGGGGGGTAATGAAAAACTGTTTTTT | CASSNRGGNEKLFF
TRBJ2-1 | TRBV28 | few | NA | TGTGCCAGCAGTCCCCGGGGCACCAGCTCCTACAATGAGCAGTTCTTC | CASSPRGTSSYNEQFF
TRBJ2-2 | TRBV30 | NA | NA | TGTGCCTGGGGATGGGGTGCCGGGGAGCTGTTTTTT | CAWGWGAGELFF
TRBJ2-1 | TRBV2 | many | NA | TGTGCCAGCAGTAGCCAAAGCACCTACAATGAGCAGTTCTTC | CASSSQSTYNEQFF
TRBJ2-7 | TRBV6-6 | NA | NA | TGTGCCAGCAGTTACATGGGGGGGCCCTACGAGCAGTACTTC | CASSYMGGPYEQYF
TRBJ2-1 | TRBV15 | NA | NA | TGTGCCACCAGCAGATCAGAGTACAATGAGCAGTTCTTC | CATSRSEYNEQFF
TRBJ2-7 | TRBV20-1 | NA | NA | TGCAGTGCTAAGACAGGTCCCTTCTACGAGCAGTACTTC | CSAKTGPFYEQYF
TRBJ2-7 | TRBV5-1 | NA | NA | TGCGCCAGCAGCTGGACGGCCCGCTACGAGCAGTACTTC | CASSWTARYEQYF
TRBJ2-1 | TRBV28 | many | NA | TGTGCCAGCACCCAATTTTTTGAGCAGTTCTTC | CASTQFFEQFF
TRBJ2-3 | TRBV7-9 | many | NA | TGTGCCAGCAGCTTAGCAGGGACTGCAGATACGCAGTATTTT | CASSLAGTADTQYF
TRBJ1-1 | TRBV20-1 | NA | NA | TGCAGTGCACGGACTCGTTTCACTGAAGCTTTCTTT | CSARTRFTEAFF
TRBJ2-3 | TRBV3-1 | few | TRBD2 | TGTGCCAGCAGCCTCTGGACTAGCGGGGAAGTAGATACGCAGTATTTT | CASSLWTSGEVDTQYF
TRBJ2-3 | TRBV6-2/TRBV6-3 | many | NA | TGTGCCAGCAGTCGGGACAGCACAGATACGCAGTATTTT | CASSRDSTDTQYF
TRBJ1-5 | TRBV7-2 | few | NA | TGTGCCAGCAGCTTAGTGGGCGGTAAGGGCAATCAGCCCCAGCATTTT | CASSLVGGKGNQPQHF
TRBJ1-2 | TRBV14 | many | NA | TGTGCCAGCAGCCCCAAAGGGACCGGTGATGGCTACACCTTC | CASSPKGTGDGYTF
TRBJ1-1 | TRBV7-9 | NA | TRBD1 | TGTGCCAGCAGCTTAGCCCCAGGGGGGTCTGAAGCTTTCTTT | CASSLAPGGSEAFF
TRBJ2-2 | TRBV7-2 | NA | TRBD1 | TGTGCCAGCAGGCCGGGACAGGGTTTCACCGGGGAGCTGTTTTTT | CASRPGQGFTGELFF
TRBJ1-6 | TRBV6-5 | many | NA | TGTGCCAGCAGTTACTCGATCGGTAATTCACCCCTCCACTTT | CASSYSIGNSPLHF
TRBJ2-7 | TRBV9 | few | NA | TGTGCCAGCAGCGTAGAAGCACGAGGGGGGCTAAGGAGCGAGCAGTACTTC | CASSVEARGGLRSEQYF
TRBJ2-3 | TRBV20-1 | many | TRBD2 | TGCAGTGCTAGACTAGCGGGGGACGCAGATACGCAGTATTTT | CSARLAGDADTQYF
TRBJ1-2 | TRBV4-1 | NA | TRBD1 | TGCGCCAGCAGCCAAGATCTAACGGGACAGTACTATGGCTACACCTTC | CASSQDLTGQYYGYTF
TRBJ1-2 | TRBV5-1 | few | NA | TGCGCCAGCAGTCTCGACGGAGCTAACTATGGCTACACCTTC | CASSLDGANYGYTF
TRBJ1-1 | TRBV3-1 | many | NA | TGTGCCAGCAGCAAAGGGACTGTAGAAGCTTTCTTT | CASSKGTVEAFF
TRBJ2-1 | TRBV29-1 | many | TRBD1 | TGCAGCGCTGACAGGGTGAGCTCCTACAATGAGCAGTTCTTC | CSADRVSSYNEQFF
TRBJ2-3 | TRBV11-3 | NA | NA | TGTGCCAGCAGCTTAGATCAGGGTGCAGATACGCAGTATTTT | CASSLDQGADTQYF
TRBJ1-5 | TRBV3-1 | NA | NA | TGTGCCAGCAGCCAGAATACTCAGCCCCAGCATTTT | CASSQNTQPQHF